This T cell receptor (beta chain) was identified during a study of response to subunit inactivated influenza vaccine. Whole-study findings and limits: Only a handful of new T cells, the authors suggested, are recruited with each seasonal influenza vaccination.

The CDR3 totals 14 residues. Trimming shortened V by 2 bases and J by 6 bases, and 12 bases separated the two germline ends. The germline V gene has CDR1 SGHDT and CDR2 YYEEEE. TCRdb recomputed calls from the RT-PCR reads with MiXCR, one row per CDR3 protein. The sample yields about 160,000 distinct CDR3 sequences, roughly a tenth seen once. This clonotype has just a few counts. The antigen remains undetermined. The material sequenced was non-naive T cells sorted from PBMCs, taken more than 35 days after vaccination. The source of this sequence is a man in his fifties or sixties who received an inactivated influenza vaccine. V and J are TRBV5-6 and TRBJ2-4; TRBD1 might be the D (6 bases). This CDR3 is CASSFWQGRNIQYF. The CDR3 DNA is TGTGCCAGCAGCTTTTGGCAGGGGAGAAACATTCAGTACTTC.